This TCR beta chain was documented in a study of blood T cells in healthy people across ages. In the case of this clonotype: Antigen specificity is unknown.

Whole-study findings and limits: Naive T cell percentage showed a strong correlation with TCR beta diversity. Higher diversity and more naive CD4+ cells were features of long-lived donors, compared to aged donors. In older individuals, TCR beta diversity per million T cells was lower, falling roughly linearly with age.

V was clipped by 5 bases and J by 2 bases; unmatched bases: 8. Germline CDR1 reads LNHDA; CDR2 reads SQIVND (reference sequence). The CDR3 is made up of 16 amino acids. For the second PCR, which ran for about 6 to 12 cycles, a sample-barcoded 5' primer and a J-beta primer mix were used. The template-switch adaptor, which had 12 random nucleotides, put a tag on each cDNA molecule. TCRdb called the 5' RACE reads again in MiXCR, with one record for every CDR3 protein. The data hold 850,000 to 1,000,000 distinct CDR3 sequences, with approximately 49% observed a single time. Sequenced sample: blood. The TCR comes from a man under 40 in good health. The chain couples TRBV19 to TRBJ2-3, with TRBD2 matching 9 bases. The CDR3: CASSVASGDYTDTQYF. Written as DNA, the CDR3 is TGTGCCAGTAGTGTCGCTAGCGGGGACTACACAGATACGCAGTATTTT.